This entry lists 21 T cell receptor beta chains sequenced from one sample in a study of identical twins. One entry per CDR3 protein, called by TCRdb with MiXCR from the 5' RACE reads. This sample carries hundreds of thousands of distinct CDR3 sequences, 7.5% of them seen once, and the ten largest clones take approximately 5.4%. This same sample was also taken into another study, of yellow fever vaccine responses in identical twins.

The sequencing input was CD8+ T cells sorted from blood. These receptors all stem from a woman aged 18-29 years in good health.

This clonotype has at least ten counts. The chain has TRBV4-2 and TRBJ2-7, with 8 bases fitting TRBD2. The germline V gene has CDR1 LGHNA and CDR2 YNFKEQ. The CDR3 consists of 14 residues. Trimming cost V 0 bases and J 5 bases; bases outside gene matches: 3. The CDR3 loop is CASSQELAVHEQYF. CDR3 sequence (DNA): TGTGCCAGCAGCCAAGAACTAGCGGTTCACGAGCAGTACTTC.

This clonotype appeared many times. The chain joins TRBV4-1 to TRBJ2-1; D possibly corresponds to TRBD2 (5 bases). This CDR3 contains 15 residues. V lost 1 base and J 5 bases, leaving 12 bases between the germline ends. Germline CDR1 is MGHRA and CDR2 is YSYEKL. The CDR3 loop reads CASSQARTVDNEQFF. The CDR3 nucleotides are TGCGCCAGCAGCCAAGCCCGGACTGTAGACAATGAGCAGTTCTTC.

This clonotype was picked up a small number of times. This sequence joins TRBV28 and TRBJ2-4; a weak D match, TRBD2 (7 bases). CDR3 length equals 16 residues. Germline V CDR1 and CDR2: MDHEN, SYDVKM. V lost 2 bases to trimming and J lost 1 base, with 12 bases between them. CDR3 in amino acids: CASSLGRGFAKNIQYF. CDR3 coding DNA: TGTGCCAGCAGTTTAGGGAGGGGGTTTGCCAAAAACATTCAGTACTTC. Variable domain in full (rest from reference TRBV28 and TRBJ2-4): DVKVTQSSRYLVKRTGEKVFLECVQDMDHENMFWYRQDPGLGLRLIYFSYDVKMKEKGDIPEGYSVSREKKERFSLILESASTNQTSMYLCASSLGRGFAKNIQYFGAGTRLSVL.

As DNA, the CDR3 is TGCGCCAGCAGCCCAACCGGGACAGGGGGGTTGGAGACCCAGTACTTC. Translation gives CASSPTGTGGLETQYF. This chain links TRBV5-1 with TRBJ2-5; 11 bases agree with TRBD1. The J segment lost 5 bases and the V segment lost 4 bases, leaving 10 bases of the junction unmatched. Germline CDR1 SGHRS, CDR2 YFSETQ. CDR3 length equals 16 residues.

This clonotype was observed many times. The chain joins TRBV2 to TRBJ2-1, with 9 bases aligning to TRBD1. V shed 5 bases, J shed 0 bases, and the junction held 5 bases outside the gene matches. CDR1 SNHLY and CDR2 FYNNEI come from the germline V gene. This CDR3 has 16 amino acids. The CDR3 is CASSPGTGSSYNEQFF. CDR3 nucleotide sequence: TGTGCCAGCAGTCCCGGGACAGGGAGCTCCTACAATGAGCAGTTCTTC.

This clonotype has only a few counts. CDR3 amino acids: CASMSSYEQYF. CDR3 coding DNA: TGTGCCAGCATGAGCTCCTACGAGCAGTACTTC. The rearrangement joins TRBV28 to TRBJ2-7; D not resolved. The CDR3 spans 11 residues. Germline V lookup: CDR1 MDHEN, CDR2 SYDVKM. Trimming took off 7 bases at V and 0 bases at J, with 4 bases between the two ends.

This clonotype came up a few times. The chain has TRBV7-8 and TRBJ1-2; TRBD1 matches at 10 bases. Germline V gene lookup returns CDR1 SGHVS and CDR2 FQNEAQ. The trim removed 4 bases at V and 6 bases at J, leaving 8 bases unmatched. The CDR3 is made up of 15 amino acids. The CDR3 region is CASSSPDRGRDGYTF. The CDR3 DNA reads TGTGCCAGCAGCTCCCCAGACAGGGGGCGCGATGGCTACACCTTC.

This clonotype showed up just a few times. The chain links TRBV2 to TRBJ2-7; D remains ambiguous. The CDR3 runs to 12 residues. Looked up from germline, CDR1 is SNHLY and CDR2 is FYNNEI. V lost 8 bases and J lost 5, with 13 bases in between. The CDR3 is CASFGSTNEQYF. The CDR3 nucleotides read TGTGCCAGCTTCGGCAGTACCAACGAGCAGTACTTC. The full variable domain, its missing parts supplied by reference TRBV2 and TRBJ2-7, is EPEVTQTPSHQVTQMGQEVILRCVPISNHLYFYWYRQILGQKVEFLVSFYNNEISEKSEIFDDQFSVERPDGSNFTLKIRSTKLEDSAMYFCASFGSTNEQYFGPGTRLTVT.

This clonotype was found many times. The J gene is TRBJ2-7, the V gene TRBV29-1; the match to TRBD1 covers 7 bases. This CDR3 comprises 12 residues. V lost 6 bases and J lost 2; bases outside the gene matches: 4. Germline CDR1 is SQVTM and CDR2 is ANQGSEA. This chain's CDR3 is CSVRTGAYEQYF. CDR3 bases: TGCAGCGTGCGGACAGGAGCCTACGAGCAGTACTTC.

At least ten counts were recorded for this clonotype. V gene TRBV7-2 combines with J gene TRBJ2-1; D possibly uses TRBD1 or TRBD2 (6 bases each). This CDR3 has 16 amino acids. Germline CDR1 is SGHTA and CDR2 is FQGNSA. The V gene lost 1 base and the J gene lost 1 base, with 11 bases spanning the gap. The CDR3 DNA reads TGTGCCAGCAGCTTAGATATAGGGGGGTCCTACAATGAGCAGTTCTTC. Residues: CASSLDIGGSYNEQFF.

J is TRBJ2-2 and V is TRBV11-2, with D perhaps assigned TRBD1 or TRBD2 (6 bases each). V was trimmed by 2 bases and J by 3 bases, leaving 13 bases between them. The CDR3 is 16 residues long. From germline, CDR1 is SGHAT and CDR2 FQNNGV. In DNA, the CDR3 is TGTGCCAGCAGCTTATTCCCGGGGGCGGACACCGGGGAGCTGTTTTTT. Protein: CASSLFPGADTGELFF.

The rearrangement links TRBV7-2 to TRBJ2-7; TRBD1 matches 8 bases. Germline lookup yields CDR1 SGHTA and CDR2 FQGNSA. The CDR3 runs to 16 residues. Losses at the gene ends were 5 bases for V and 3 bases for J; bases not matched to a gene: 12. The CDR3 sequence: CASSTLTGAGVYEQYF. CDR3 bases: TGTGCCAGCAGCACTCTGACAGGGGCTGGGGTCTACGAGCAGTACTTC.

This clonotype has more than one count but fewer than ten. The genes are TRBV6-1 and TRBJ2-7; perhaps TRBD2 as D (5 bases). The CDR3 length is 13 residues. CDR1 and CDR2 from the germline V gene are MNHNS and SASEGT. V lost 6 bases and J 6 bases, leaving 15 bases between the germline ends. DNA of the CDR3: TGTGCCAGCAGCGAGTTCCGGGGTCGCGAGCAGTACTTC. This gives the protein CASSEFRGREQYF.

In this sample, this clonotype turned up many times. V gene TRBV12-3 or TRBV12-4 combines with J gene TRBJ2-7; D is unclear. This CDR3 spans 13 amino acids. V was cut by 4 bases and J by 7 bases, with 14 bases left in between. In nucleotides, the CDR3 is TGTGCCAGCAGTTCCCACCCTTCGAGGGAGCAGTACTTC. It translates to CASSSHPSREQYF.

The sample holds many counts of this clonotype. The genes are TRBV6-1 and TRBJ2-7, with TRBD2 identical over 15 bases. V was pared by 5 bases and J by 0 bases, with 5 bases of the junction left unmatched. The germline V gene has CDR1 MNHNS and CDR2 SASEGT. The CDR3 spans 17 residues. This chain's CDR3 is CASSLGLAGGYSYEQYF. The CDR3 region has the DNA TGTGCCAGCAGTCTCGGACTAGCGGGAGGGTACTCCTACGAGCAGTACTTC.

Only a few counts were recorded for this clonotype. The germline gene is not matched at one end of the junction; a read error may be the cause. The rearrangement joins TRBV5-5 to TRBJ1-5; TRBD1 matches at 8 bases. The CDR3 contains 13 residues. Per germline, CDR1 SGHKS and CDR2 YYEKEE (reference sequence). The chain's CDR3 is CASSLDRVQPQHF. The CDR3 DNA is TGTGCCAGCAGTTTGGACAGGGTCCAGCCCCAGCATTTT. The complete variable domain, with remaining parts taken from reference TRBV5-5 and TRBJ1-5, reads DAGVTQSPTHLIKTRGQQVTLRCSPISGHKSVSWYQQVLGQGPQFIFQYYEKEERGRGNFPDRFSARQFPNYSSELNVNALLLGDSALYLCASSLDRVQPQHFGDGTRLSIL.

This clonotype was observed many times. V usage is TRBV29-1 and J usage is TRBJ1-3, with TRBD1 matching 8 bases. V lost 0 bases, J lost 8 bases, and 6 bases stayed unmatched. In germline, CDR1 is SQVTM, CDR2 ANQGSEA. CDR3 length equals 14 residues. The CDR3 sequence is CSVEELDRVYTIYF. The CDR3 DNA sequence: TGCAGCGTTGAAGAGTTGGACAGGGTATACACCATATATTTT.

This sequence joins TRBV18 and TRBJ2-3, with TRBD2 matching over 14 bases. Trimming cost V 3 bases and J 5 bases; bases outside gene matches: 7. This CDR3 has 17 residues. Germline V gives CDR1 KGHSH, CDR2 LQKENI. The CDR3 nucleotides read TGTGCCAGCTCACCCGCCCCGGGACTAGCGGGAGAAGATACGCAGTATTTT. Its protein product is CASSPAPGLAGEDTQYF.

Many counts were recorded for this clonotype. This rearrangement joins TRBV20-1 to TRBJ1-1; D uncertain. The germline V gene has CDR1 DFQATT and CDR2 SNEGSKA (reference sequence). Deletions cut 6 bases from V and 3 bases from J, with 14 bases between. This CDR3 contains 13 residues. CDR3 sequence: CSAPAERDTEAFF. Written as DNA, the CDR3 is TGCAGTGCCCCCGCCGAGAGGGACACTGAAGCTTTCTTT.

This clonotype appeared many times. The gene calls are TRBV29-1 and TRBJ2-1, with 10 positions matching TRBD2. V shed 4 bases and J 7 bases; nucleotides not matched to a gene: 4. The CDR3 has 13 residues. The germline V gene encodes CDR1 SQVTM and CDR2 ANQGSEA. CDR3 nucleotides: TGCAGCGTTGTAGCGGGAGGTCGGAATGAGCAGTTCTTC. It translates to CSVVAGGRNEQFF.

As to this clonotype: One base away lies a much larger clone, so this may be a sequencing read error. V gene TRBV10-3 combines with J gene TRBJ2-7, with 7 bases that match TRBD1. The CDR3 extends over 14 amino acids. V shed 5 bases and J 1 base; nucleotides not matched to a gene: 5. CDR1 and CDR2 (germline): ENHRY, SYGVKD. The CDR3 DNA follows: TGTGCCATCAGTACGGACAGGACATCCTACGAGCAGTACTTC. Translation: CAISTDRTSYEQYF.